The present entry profiles one T cell receptor (beta chain) with its context. This sample is drawn from a study of T cell clonotyping in hematopoietic cell transplantation. Generated by immunoSEQ multiplex PCR, the TCRdb table keeps only in-frame clones and is missing some. The sample lists more than 25,000 clones; around nine tenths were seen once. The germline V gene has CDR1 SGHTA and CDR2 FQGNSA. The CDR3 contains 15 residues. With 7 bases removed from V and 2 bases from J, the gap between germline ends came to 16 bases. The TCR was taken from a female patient between 50 and 59 years old who had an allogeneic stem cell transplant from a related donor, so the T cells may come from the graft donor. Some clones in this sample may be carry-over from other donors' samples. Sample: PBMCs, taken 100 days after allogeneic stem cell transplant. The rearrangement joins TRBV7-2 to TRBJ2-3; the D is unclear. CDR3 DNA sequence: TGTGCCAGCACCCCTGTATCAGACCACACAGATACGCAGTATTTT. Its protein is CASTPVSDHTDTQYF. Full variable domain (remainder filled in from reference TRBV7-2 and TRBJ2-3): GAGVSQSPSNKVTEKGKDVELRCDPISGHTALYWYRQSLGQGLEFLIYFQGNSAPDKSGLPSDRFSAERTGGSVSTLTIQRTQQEDSAVYLCASTPVSDHTDTQYFGPGTRLTVL.